In its sample, the clone carrying this T cell receptor beta chain was seen once. Antigen unknown. Survey level was the resolution at which the v3.0 immunoSEQ assay ran. Only in-frame clones appear in the TCRdb table, and some are missing; sequencing was by immunoSEQ multiplex PCR. The table records 25,000 to 35,000 clones, 94% of them present only once. Each HIV-infected participant was given treatment in the United States. This entry comes from a study of long-term antiretroviral therapy in people with HIV. The study's findings and limits: Repertoires from HIV showed CDR3 length ranges narrower than those of controls. Blood in the study was drawn between 2004 and 2017, possibly under older ART regimens, which may be less effective than current ones.

Germline CDR1 and CDR2: LNHDA and SQIVND (reference sequence). V lost 3 bases and J 4 bases, leaving 11 bases between the germline ends. The length of the CDR3 is 14 residues. Here the sequenced sample was unsorted PBMCs, taken around 7.4 years after starting antiretroviral therapy. The chain recombines TRBV19 with TRBJ2-3, with D tentatively TRBD1 (6 bases). The receptor comes from a man between 50 and 59 years old with HIV. CDR3: CASSMGPGADTQYF. The CDR3 region has the DNA TGTGCCAGTAGTATGGGACCAGGGGCAGATACGCAGTATTTT.